One and the same sample provided the 14 T cell receptor beta chains below, sequenced in a study of T-cell memory formation after mild COVID-19. From the 5' RACE reads, TCRdb called clonotypes with MiXCR, one entry per CDR3 protein. The table lists about 470,000 distinct CDR3 sequences, 15% to 20% of them singletons. The material sequenced was PBMCs or a T cell subset sorted from them (not recorded which). Receptor source: an adult woman who had mild COVID-19 (a few samples of this study predate the infection). Cell type and time point are not known.

This clonotype was seen more than once but under ten times. V gene TRBV5-1 combines with J gene TRBJ2-7, with D perhaps TRBD2 (6 bases). The CDR3 is 14 residues long. V shed 0 bases and J shed 1 base, with 8 bases lying between them. Germline V gene lookup returns CDR1 SGHRS and CDR2 YFSETQ. The chain's CDR3 is CASSLAEGSYEQYF. The CDR3 coding sequence is TGCGCCAGCAGCTTGGCGGAGGGTTCCTACGAGCAGTACTTC.

The V call is TRBV7-9, the J call TRBJ1-5; D gene ambiguous. The CDR3 contains 15 residues. V gave up 1 base and J gave up 7 bases, with 14 bases separating them. Germline CDR1 and CDR2: SEHNR and FQNEAQ (reference sequence). The CDR3 spells CASSLGFRDQQPQHF. The CDR3 DNA reads as TGTGCCAGCAGCTTAGGGTTCCGGGATCAACAGCCCCAGCATTTT.

The chain employs TRBV18 and TRBJ2-1; unclear D gene. The CDR3 extends over 16 amino acids. Germline V CDR1 and CDR2: KGHSH, LQKENI. V dropped 3 bases and J dropped 1 base, with 13 bases sitting between them. The CDR3 nucleotides are TGTGCCAGCTCACCTACCCTGACGGTATCCTACAATGAGCAGTTCTTC. It translates to CASSPTLTVSYNEQFF.

This sequence joins TRBV11-2 and TRBJ2-5; D gene uncertain. V shed 1 base and J shed 5 bases, with 14 bases lying between them. Looked up from germline, CDR1 is SGHAT and CDR2 is FQNNGV. CDR3 length: 15 amino acids. The CDR3 region is CASSLVVKDKETQYF. The DNA for the CDR3 is TGTGCCAGCAGCTTAGTAGTCAAGGATAAGGAGACCCAGTACTTC.

This chain uses TRBV7-3 with TRBJ1-2, with D perhaps matching TRBD1 (5 bases). V lost 2 bases and J lost 2, with 12 bases in between. CDR1 and CDR2 from the germline V gene are SGHTA and FQGTGA. The CDR3 consists of 15 residues. The CDR3 here is CASSLETGLNYGYTF. The CDR3 nucleotides are TGTGCCAGCAGCTTAGAAACAGGATTGAACTATGGCTACACCTTC. Filled out from reference TRBV7-3 and TRBJ1-2, the complete variable domain reads GAGVSQTPSNKVTEKGKYVELRCDPISGHTALYWYRQSLGQGPEFLIYFQGTGAADDSGLPNDRFFAVRPEGSVSTLKIQRTERGDSAVYLCASSLETGLNYGYTFGSGTRLTVV.

This clonotype appeared many times. The chain employs TRBV5-6 and TRBJ1-1; D is possibly TRBD1 (6 bases). The CDR3 spans 13 residues. Germline V CDR1 and CDR2: SGHDT, YYEEEE. Trimming took off 7 bases at V and 8 bases at J, with 18 bases between the two ends. CDR3 region: CASSGVTYGEAFF. For the CDR3, the DNA is TGTGCCAGCTCAGGGGTCACCTACGGGGAAGCTTTCTTT.

This clonotype was counted a few times. The chain has TRBV5-1 and TRBJ2-1, with TRBD1 matching over 8 bases. Germline V lookup: CDR1 SGHRS, CDR2 YFSETQ. Trimming took 3 bases from V and 5 from J; bases not matched to a gene: 7. This CDR3 region has 15 residues. CDR3 residues: CASSSRTGWDNEQFF. The CDR3 region has the DNA TGCGCCAGCAGCTCCCGGACAGGGTGGGACAATGAGCAGTTCTTC. Full variable domain (remainder filled in from reference TRBV5-1 and TRBJ2-1): KAGVTQTPRYLIKTRGQQVTLSCSPISGHRSVSWYQQTPGQGLQFLFEYFSETQRNKGNFPGRFSGRQFSNSRSEMNVSTLELGDSALYLCASSSRTGWDNEQFFGPGTRLTVL.

The V and J genes are TRBV18 and TRBJ1-5; D is undetermined. Deletions cut 4 bases from V and 0 bases from J, with 7 bases between. CDR1 is KGHSH and CDR2 is LQKENI in the germline V gene. The CDR3 is 14 amino acids. In DNA, the CDR3 is TGTGCCAGCTCACGGGTTGATAGCAATCAGCCCCAGCATTTT. Protein: CASSRVDSNQPQHF.

J is TRBJ2-1 and V is TRBV7-3, with 9 positions matching TRBD2. The length of the CDR3 is 15 residues. Trimming removed 5 bases from V and 4 bases from J; junction bases left unmatched: 6. Germline V gene lookup returns CDR1 SGHTA and CDR2 FQGTGA. The CDR3 is CASSPQLAGYNEQFF. CDR3 DNA: TGTGCCAGCAGCCCCCAGCTAGCGGGATACAATGAGCAGTTCTTC. Based on the CDR3 plus reference TRBV7-3 and TRBJ2-1, the full variable domain is GAGVSQTPSNKVTEKGKYVELRCDPISGHTALYWYRQSLGQGPEFLIYFQGTGAADDSGLPNDRFFAVRPEGSVSTLKIQRTERGDSAVYLCASSPQLAGYNEQFFGPGTRLTVL.

This chain links TRBV6-2 or TRBV6-3 with TRBJ2-7; 11 bases line up with TRBD2. This CDR3 has 15 residues. With V trimmed by 5 bases and J by 4 bases, 7 bases remained unmatched. CDR1 MNHEY and CDR2 SVGEGT come from the germline V gene. The CDR3 is CASSRSGTSGYEQYF. CDR3 sequence (DNA): TGTGCCAGCAGTCGATCCGGGACTAGCGGATACGAGCAGTACTTC.

This clonotype occurred a few times. The chain is built from TRBV24-1 and TRBJ1-1, with D perhaps matching TRBD1 (6 bases). This CDR3 region has 16 residues. V lost 5 bases to trimming and J lost 7 bases, with 22 bases between them. Germline-derived CDR1 and CDR2 are KGHDR and SFDVKD. The CDR3: CATSASTGFSAGEAFF. CDR3 DNA sequence: TGTGCCACCAGTGCGTCAACAGGGTTCTCAGCGGGTGAAGCTTTCTTT.

This clonotype appeared a few times. This rearrangement joins TRBV5-1 to TRBJ2-3, with D unresolved. From germline, CDR1 is SGHRS and CDR2 YFSETQ. The CDR3 loop spans 14 amino acids. V shed 2 bases and J shed 2 bases, with 9 bases lying between them. Here the CDR3 reads CASSFEGYTDTQYF. The DNA of the CDR3 is TGCGCCAGCAGCTTTGAAGGTTACACAGATACGCAGTATTTT.

This chain uses TRBV9 with TRBJ1-1; 9 nucleotides align to TRBD1. Germline V lookup: CDR1 SGDLS, CDR2 YYNGEE. This CDR3 region has 14 residues. V lost 4 bases and J lost 5; bases outside the gene matches: 6. The CDR3 DNA reads as TGTGCCAGCAGCTTTGGACAGGGGAGTACTGAAGCTTTCTTT. Protein: CASSFGQGSTEAFF.

This chain links TRBV18 with TRBJ2-1; D remains ambiguous. V was trimmed by 3 bases and J by 0 bases, leaving 9 bases between them. This CDR3 is 15 amino acids long. Germline-derived CDR1 and CDR2 are KGHSH and LQKENI. The CDR3 spells CASSPKVSSYNEQFF. In DNA, the CDR3 is TGTGCCAGCTCACCGAAGGTCAGCTCCTACAATGAGCAGTTCTTC.